This T cell receptor (beta chain) was obtained from a study of early T cells in non-severe SARS-CoV-2 infection. About the study: Sequencing used unsorted whole-blood bulk RNA, so chains lack pairing.

The CDR3 totals 14 residues. Germline assignment: CDR1 KGHSH and CDR2 LQKENI. With V trimmed by 1 base and J by 9 bases, 5 bases remained unmatched. In the library, individual cDNA molecules carried attached unique molecular identifiers. MiXCR, run by TCRdb on the 5' RACE reads, gives a single entry per CDR3 protein. In the table there are 70,000 to 90,000 distinct CDR3 sequences, less than 20% of which are singletons. The sequence came from an adult who was a healthcare worker with PCR-confirmed SARS-CoV-2 infection or an uninfected control (not recorded which). The chain couples TRBV18 to TRBJ2-1; 8 nucleotides agree with TRBD1. The sequenced material came from whole blood. The CDR3 coding sequence is TGTGCCAGCTCACCACGACAGGGGATAGGTGAGCAGTTCTTC. It encodes CASSPRQGIGEQFF. The whole variable domain, remainder taken from reference TRBV18 and TRBJ2-1, is NAGVMQNPRHLVRRRGQEARLRCSPMKGHSHVYWYRQLPEEGLKFMVYLQKENIIDESGMPKERFSAEFPKEGPSILRIQQVVRGDSAAYFCASSPRQGIGEQFFGPGTRLTVL.